This TCR beta chain came from a study of CD8 T cells in Susac syndrome. Study-wide background: Susac syndrome patients were untreated, on corticosteroids with some adding intravenous immunoglobulin, or on intravenous immunoglobulin only. Study-wide points: Susac syndrome CD8+ repertoires were clonally expanded, most strongly in CD8+ TEMRA cells.

This clonotype appeared a single time. Its antigen is undetermined. An input of about 0.45 to 1 ug of RNA was subjected to reverse transcription using random hexamers. Amplification of TCR beta CDR3 across 54 Vbeta and 13 Jbeta was performed with immunoSEQ multiplex PCR. TCRdb used MiXCR to reprocess the immunoSEQ multiplex PCR reads, holding one entry per CDR3 protein. The sample includes about 100,000 distinct CDR3 sequences, 95% seen only once; the top ten take 0.3%. Sequencing of TCR beta, carried out with a high-throughput approach, was applied to CD8+ and CD4+ T cells from the blood. The germline V and J ends were trimmed by 5 bases and 6 bases, with 13 bases remaining between them. The CDR3 loop spans 13 amino acids. The V gene's germline CDR1 is LNHDA and CDR2 SQIVND (reference sequence).

The sequence was obtained from a human donor with Susac syndrome. The sample taken for sequencing was CD8+ T cells from PBMCs. The chain carries TRBV19 and TRBJ1-1; D is undetermined. The CDR3 region has the DNA TGTGCCAGTAGTCGGAAATCGCTGGCTGAAGCTTTCTTT. The encoded protein is CASSRKSLAEAFF.